Each of the 14 T cell receptor beta chains below was sequenced from the same sample in a study of radiotherapy plus CTLA-4 blockade in lung cancer. The protocol was immunoSEQ multiplex PCR, while the TCRdb copy is restricted to in-frame clones and leaves out a portion. The sample consists of 130,000 or so clones, 70% to 90% of them appearing once. This material consisted of peripheral blood, taken from a patient treated with radiotherapy plus ipilimumab. The receptors were gathered from a human donor with non-small cell lung cancer that progressed on radiotherapy plus ipilimumab.

V usage is TRBV9 and J usage is TRBJ2-5; 9 bases are shared with TRBD2. Germline trimming cut 7 bases from V and 5 bases from J; bases unmatched to any gene: 9. Germline CDR1 is SGDLS and CDR2 is YYNGEE. CDR3 length: 14 amino acids. In nucleotides, the CDR3 is TGTGCCAGCTCTCCCACTAGCGGGCGGGAGACCCAGTACTTC. Encoded protein: CASSPTSGRETQYF.

This clone was counted a single time. V usage is TRBV6-5 and J usage is TRBJ1-3; D gene unclear. V was clipped by 8 bases and J by 1 base, with 3 bases between them. Germline V CDR1 and CDR2: MNHEY, SVGAGI. CDR3 length: 11 residues. The CDR3 here is CASLSGNTIYF. CDR3 nucleotides: TGTGCCAGCTTGTCTGGAAACACCATATATTTT.

The chain carries TRBV27 and TRBJ1-2; 11 nucleotides align to TRBD1. Germline V gives CDR1 MNHEY, CDR2 SMNVEV (reference sequence). The CDR3 length is 14 residues. J lost 7 bases, V lost 6 bases, and 7 bases had no gene match. CDR3 sequence: CASRSTGTGGGYTF. CDR3 in DNA: TGTGCCAGCAGATCGACCGGGACAGGGGGTGGCTACACCTTC.

This chain joins TRBV6-1 and TRBJ2-7, with 8 bases lining up with TRBD1. Losses at the gene ends were 4 bases for V and 11 bases for J; bases not matched to a gene: 7. Germline V gene data show CDR1 as MNHNS and CDR2 as SASEGT. The CDR3 consists of 12 residues. The CDR3 DNA is TGTGCCAGCAGTGCCACTGAGACAGGGGAGTACTTC. It is translated as CASSATETGEYF.

The V and J genes are TRBV10-2 and TRBJ2-1; D possibly corresponds to TRBD1 (6 bases). This CDR3 has 15 amino acids. Germline assignment: CDR1 WSHSY and CDR2 SAAADI. Deletions cut 7 bases from V and 0 bases from J, with 13 bases between. The CDR3 sequence: CASMVTGSSYNEQFF. The CDR3, as DNA: TGCGCCAGCATGGTTACAGGGAGCTCCTACAATGAGCAGTTCTTC.

The rearrangement joins TRBV10-3 to TRBJ2-1; D is unclear. CDR1 is ENHRY, CDR2 SYGVKD, per germline. This CDR3 has 12 residues. The germline V and J ends were trimmed by 4 bases and 9 bases, with 10 bases remaining between them. As DNA, the CDR3 is TGTGCCATCAGTGCAGCGCTGGGTGAGCAGTTCTTC. As protein: CAISAALGEQFF.

This chain connects TRBV27 to TRBJ1-1, with 10 nucleotides matching TRBD1. Germline assignment: CDR1 MNHEY and CDR2 SMNVEV (reference sequence). The CDR3 is 15 amino acids. J gave up 5 bases and V 4 bases, and 7 bases lay outside the gene matches. For the CDR3, the DNA is TGTGCCAGCAGTTACCGGACAGGGGGTGAGACTGAAGCTTTCTTT. It is translated as CASSYRTGGETEAFF.

The chain links TRBV6-5 to TRBJ1-2; D gene unclear. The CDR3 runs to 13 residues. Trimming took 5 bases from V and 4 from J, leaving 11 bases between them. In germline, CDR1 is MNHEY, CDR2 SVGAGI. In DNA form, the CDR3 reads TGTGCCAGCAGTCACCGGGTTGGCTATGGCTACACCTTC. It encodes CASSHRVGYGYTF.

The rearrangement links TRBV19 to TRBJ1-3; the D is unclear. This CDR3 spans 15 amino acids. V was pared by 3 bases and J by 2 bases, with 11 bases between. Germline V gene data show CDR1 as LNHDA and CDR2 as SQIVND (reference sequence). The CDR3 DNA sequence: TGTGCCAGTAGTATGTCCGGGAGCGCTGGAAACACCATATATTTT. Its translation is CASSMSGSAGNTIYF.

V and J are TRBV12-5 and TRBJ2-1; the D is unclear. Trimming cost V 1 base and J 11 bases, with 0 bases left between them. The CDR3 is 9 residues long. The V gene's germline CDR1 is LGHNT and CDR2 FRNRAP. The chain's CDR3 is CASGLEQFF. The CDR3, as DNA: TGTGCTAGTGGTTTGGAGCAGTTCTTC.

This chain connects TRBV27 to TRBJ1-5, with D unclear. CDR1 and CDR2 (germline): MNHEY, SMNVEV (reference sequence). This CDR3 has 15 residues. V lost 4 bases and J 2 bases, leaving 12 bases between the germline ends. As DNA, the CDR3 is TGTGCCAGCAGTTCCCGCAGGTTAGGCAATCAGCCCCAGCATTTT. It encodes CASSSRRLGNQPQHF.

The chain combines TRBV6-1 with TRBJ1-2, with TRBD1 matching 11 bases. Germline CDR1 and CDR2: MNHNS and SASEGT. CDR3 length: 15 amino acids. V shed 6 bases and J 6 bases; nucleotides not matched to a gene: 9. The CDR3 DNA reads as TGTGCCAGCAGAGGACAGGGGGCGATTAGGAATGGCTACACCTTC. This encodes CASRGQGAIRNGYTF.

The chain uses TRBV5-1 and TRBJ2-5; 8 nucleotides line up with TRBD2. The CDR3 is 17 amino acids. Trimming took 4 bases from V and 2 from J; bases not matched to a gene: 13. Germline V CDR1 and CDR2: SGHRS, YFSETQ. The CDR3 is CASSAETWTSRQETQYF. The CDR3 nucleotides read TGCGCCAGCAGCGCAGAGACGTGGACTAGCAGGCAAGAGACCCAGTACTTC.

The chain is built from TRBV6-1 and TRBJ2-1; D ambiguous. Germline CDR1 reads MNHNS; CDR2 reads SASEGT. The CDR3 extends over 11 amino acids. Trimming removed 3 bases at V and 9 bases at J, with 6 bases between. The CDR3 sequence is CASSEPIEQFF. The CDR3 region has the DNA TGTGCCAGCAGTGAGCCAATTGAGCAGTTCTTC.